Listed below are T cell receptor beta chains from one sample, sequenced in a study of cytomegalovirus exposure and HLA in healthy donors. Clones were read by immunoSEQ multiplex PCR, and TCRdb kept only the in-frame ones, dropping some. The profile covers under 250,000 clones, with around 83% appearing a single time and roughly 10% taken by the ten largest. Sequenced sample: PBMCs. These receptors came from a woman between 50 and 59 years old in good health and CMV-seropositive. The CDR3 runs from the conserved cysteine through the conserved F or W. The D gene is left open where the match is weak. Size tells how often a clone was seen (once, few, many) or the class of an expanded clone, and some rows leave it out.

v_gene	j_gene	d_gene	abundance	CDR3aa	CDR3nt
TRBV28	TRBJ1-1	TRBD1	-	CASRPNRGTGGNTEAFF	TGTGCCAGCAGACCCAACAGGGGGACCGGAGGAAACACTGAAGCTTTCTTT
TRBV4-2	TRBJ2-3	TRBD1	-	CASSQPDRGNLDTQYF	TGTGCCAGCAGCCAGCCCGACAGGGGTAATTTGGATACGCAGTATTTT
TRBV7-2	TRBJ1-5	-	-	CASSLGRQGNNQPQHF	TGTGCCAGCAGCTTAGGCCGGCAGGGGAATAATCAGCCCCAGCATTTT
TRBV2	TRBJ1-2	TRBD1	-	CASSGRTGARYGYTF	TGTGCCAGCAGTGGCAGGACAGGAGCCCGCTATGGCTACACCTTC
TRBV4-2	TRBJ2-3	-	few	CASSPLITGFPDTQYF	TGTGCCAGCAGCCCTTTAATCACAGGGTTTCCAGATACGCAGTATTTT
TRBV30	TRBJ1-2	-	-	CAWMGGRNYGYTF	TGTGCCTGGATGGGGGGAAGAAACTATGGCTACACCTTC
TRBV7-6	TRBJ2-4	-	-	CASSLDVGMAKNIQYF	TGTGCCAGCAGCTTAGATGTCGGGATGGCCAAAAACATTCAGTACTTC
TRBV5-8	TRBJ2-1	TRBD1	-	CASSLVDRDSYNEQFF	TGTGCCAGCAGCTTGGTAGACAGGGACTCCTACAATGAGCAGTTCTTC
TRBV11-2	TRBJ2-7	-	-	CASSLDPGEQYF	TGTGCCAGCAGCTTAGACCCGGGCGAGCAGTACTTC
TRBV5-8	TRBJ1-1	TRBD1	few	CASSLMGQLNTEAFF	TGTGCCAGCAGCTTGATGGGACAGTTGAACACTGAAGCTTTCTTT
TRBV27	TRBJ1-5	TRBD1	-	CASSSGTGLYSNQPQHF	TGTGCCAGCAGTTCCGGGACAGGGCTTTATAGCAATCAGCCCCAGCATTTT
TRBV19	TRBJ2-3	-	-	CASSQGNNQPQYF	TGTGCCAGTAGTCAGGGGAACAATCAGCCCCAGTATTTT
TRBV5-1	TRBJ1-1	-	many	CASSLGHRDVTEAFF	TGCGCCAGCAGCTTGGGGCACAGGGATGTTACTGAAGCTTTCTTT
TRBV2	TRBJ2-1	-	once	CASGDPDRRSYNEQFF	TGTGCCAGCGGAGACCCTGACCGCCGCTCCTACAATGAGCAGTTCTTC
TRBV19	TRBJ1-3	-	once	CASSITPISGNTIYF	TGTGCCAGTAGTATAACTCCCATCTCTGGAAACACCATATATTTT
TRBV19	TRBJ1-1	-	-	CASSIWGRQSLNTEAFF	TGTGCCAGTAGTATATGGGGCAGACAGAGCTTGAACACTGAAGCTTTCTTT
TRBV11-2	TRBJ2-7	TRBD1	once	CASSLGPGQVTYEQYF	TGTGCCAGCAGCTTGGGGCCGGGACAGGTTACCTACGAGCAGTACTTC
TRBV2	TRBJ2-3	TRBD1	-	CASSVGQGTDTQYF	TGTGCCAGCAGTGTCGGACAGGGAACAGATACGCAGTATTTT
TRBV19	TRBJ1-2	-	-	CASSIEVGRGGGYTF	TGTGCCAGTAGTATAGAGGTCGGCAGGGGTGGCGGCTACACCTTC
TRBV5-1	TRBJ2-1	-	-	CASSLALVGAEQFF	TGCGCCAGCAGCTTGGCCCTAGTGGGGGCTGAGCAGTTCTTC
TRBV7-3	TRBJ1-2	TRBD1	-	CASSTGQGTGYTF	TGTGCCAGCAGCACCGGACAGGGTACCGGCTACACCTTC
TRBV10-1	TRBJ2-2	TRBD2	-	CASSEPTSGGAGELFF	TGCGCCAGCAGTGAGCCGACTAGCGGGGGGGCCGGGGAGCTGTTTTTT
TRBV6-1	TRBJ1-1	-	-	CASSTITGSTEAFF	TGTGCCAGCAGTACGATAACAGGGAGCACTGAAGCTTTCTTT
TRBV5-1	TRBJ2-1	TRBD1	-	CASSLVEQGAGVNEQFF	TGCGCCAGCAGCTTGGTGGAACAGGGGGCCGGGGTTAATGAGCAGTTCTTC
TRBV5-1	TRBJ2-7	-	-	CASSLARRREQYF	TGCGCCAGCAGCTTGGCGCGCCGGAGGGAGCAGTACTTC
TRBV28	TRBJ1-1	-	once	CASSGESYMNTEAFF	TGTGCCAGCAGTGGAGAAAGCTACATGAACACTGAAGCTTTCTTT
TRBV18	TRBJ1-5	-	-	CASSLTPQGSNQPQHF	TGTGCCAGCTCACTTACGCCCCAGGGCAGCAATCAGCCCCAGCATTTT
TRBV27	TRBJ2-3	-	-	CASSFAGLTDTQYF	TGTGCCAGCAGTTTTGCCGGTCTCACAGATACGCAGTATTTT
TRBV28	TRBJ1-2	TRBD1	once	CASRPEGMDRVLFLNYGYTF	TGTGCCAGCAGACCCGAGGGCATGGACAGGGTACTCTTCCTCAACTATGGCTACACCTTC
TRBV18	TRBJ2-6	-	-	CASSPSTENWGANVLTF	TGTGCCAGCTCACCTTCGACAGAAAATTGGGGGGCCAACGTCCTGACTTTC
TRBV23-1	TRBJ2-7	TRBD1	once	CASSQNAPGQIHEQYF	TGCGCCAGCAGTCAAAACGCGCCGGGACAGATCCATGAGCAGTACTTC
TRBV9	TRBJ1-1	-	few	CASSVGGTSEAFF	TGTGCCAGCAGCGTAGGAGGAACTTCTGAAGCTTTCTTT
TRBV7-2	TRBJ2-3	-	-	CASSKDYSADTQYF	TGTGCCAGCAGCAAAGACTATTCCGCAGATACGCAGTATTTT
TRBV5-1	TRBJ2-7	TRBD1	-	CASSPRQGSYEQYF	TGCGCCAGCAGCCCAAGACAGGGCTCCTACGAGCAGTACTTC
TRBV5-1	TRBJ1-2	TRBD1	few	CASSWTGEKSDGYTF	TGCGCCAGCAGCTGGACAGGGGAGAAATCCGATGGCTACACCTTC
TRBV5-6	TRBJ1-5	-	-	CASSFGRSGKYNQPQHF	TGTGCCAGCAGCTTTGGTCGCTCAGGGAAGTACAATCAGCCCCAGCATTTT
TRBV5-1	TRBJ1-2	-	once	CASSLRDPGNGYTF	TGCGCCAGCAGTCTTAGGGATCCCGGGAATGGCTACACCTTC
TRBV7-2	TRBJ1-1	-	-	CASSLVVARNTEAFF	TGTGCCAGCAGCTTAGTTGTGGCCCGGAACACTGAAGCTTTCTTT
TRBV11-2	TRBJ2-1	-	once	CASSLGGSSYNEQFF	TGTGCCAGCAGCTTAGGTGGCTCCTCCTACAATGAGCAGTTCTTC
TRBV6-1	TRBJ2-5	-	-	CASSETSGETQYF	TGTGCCAGCAGCGAAACTAGTGGCGAGACCCAGTACTTC
TRBV28	TRBJ1-2	-	-	CASSFGPAESYGYTF	TGTGCCAGCAGTTTCGGTCCCGCGGAGAGCTATGGCTACACCTTC
TRBV19	TRBJ1-2	-	-	CASSMDYSRRGYTF	TGTGCCAGTAGTATGGACTATTCACGGCGCGGCTACACCTTC
TRBV27	TRBJ2-1	-	-	CASSSGTHQVDEQFF	TGTGCCAGCAGTTCAGGGACTCACCAGGTCGATGAGCAGTTCTTC
TRBV4-1	TRBJ2-5	-	-	CASSQVSVGGETQYF	TGCGCCAGCAGCCAAGTGTCCGTTGGAGGGGAGACCCAGTACTTC
TRBV9	TRBJ1-4	TRBD1	-	CASGLDRDEKLFF	TGTGCCAGCGGGCTGGACAGGGATGAAAAACTGTTTTTT
TRBV5-4	TRBJ1-4	TRBD1	-	CASSWDRATNEKLFF	TGTGCCAGCAGCTGGGACAGAGCAACTAATGAAAAACTGTTTTTT
TRBV5-1	TRBJ2-7	TRBD2	-	CASSPGLANYEQYF	TGCGCCAGCAGCCCGGGACTAGCAAACTACGAGCAGTACTTC
TRBV5-1	TRBJ1-5	-	once	CASRVETGSNQPQHF	TGCGCCAGCAGAGTGGAAACAGGGTCAAATCAGCCCCAGCATTTT